This TCR beta chain appears in the sequencing data of a study of T-cell reconstitution after alpha-beta-depleted transplantation in children. Researchers prepared the TCRbeta library using unique molecular identifiers, the study reports. TCRdb re-called the PCR reads through MiXCR, storing one row per CDR3 protein. There are about 400,000 distinct CDR3 sequences in the sample; roughly 21% occur only once, and over 3.5% lies in the top ten. The specimen was PBMCs from the stem cell graft donor, collected from the stem cell graft. The TCR sequence derives from a human donor who donated a stem cell graft to a child with acute myeloid leukemia.

CDR3 DNA sequence: TGTGCCATCAGTGAAGCGGGATTCACAGATACGCAGTATTTT. Protein product: CAISEAGFTDTQYF. The chain employs TRBV10-3 and TRBJ2-3; 7 nucleotides line up with TRBD2. From germline, CDR1 is ENHRY and CDR2 SYGVKD. The CDR3 contains 14 residues. V shed 3 bases and J 2 bases; nucleotides not matched to a gene: 2.